The T cell receptor (beta chain) under discussion was sequenced for a study of blood T cell repertoires in COVID-19. Study as a whole: The analysed material was cDNA or gDNA that came from T cells, B-cell-depleted T cells, or PBMCs.

Losses at the gene ends were 5 bases for V and 2 bases for J; bases not matched to a gene: 9. Germline CDR1 SEHNR, CDR2 FQNEAQ (reference sequence). The length of the CDR3 is 17 residues. Per the original data handling: The assay estimated nucleated cells by amplifying reference gene primers. Assay used: immunoSEQ multiplex PCR; TCRdb lists only in-frame clones, some missing. From that table come the V and J calls and clone size; the DNA was used to work out D and trimming. The profile covers some 160,000 clones, with about four fifths appearing a single time and approximately 13% taken by the ten largest.

The sequenced sample consisted of peripheral blood. The genes are TRBV7-9 and TRBJ1-5, with 10 bases identical to TRBD1. This sequence was found in a man aged 70 or older who had recovered from COVID-19. Here the CDR3 DNA reads TGTGCCAGCAGCACCGGACAGGGGGATGGTGGCAATCAGCCCCAGCATTTT. Its protein is CASSTGQGDGGNQPQHF.